This T cell receptor (beta chain) derives from a study of graft-versus-host responses after intestinal transplantation. Turning to the study itself: Recipients underwent multivisceral, liver-intestinal, or isolated intestinal transplants.

TCRdb's copy holds only in-frame clones and misses some; the assay was immunoSEQ multiplex PCR. The table has 86,000 or so clones, around nine tenths seen once. Points on this clone: Its antigen is unknown.

General study results and limits: Patients who carried graft-donor T cell macrochimerism also had high graft-versus-host to host-versus-graft clonal ratios in their allografts. In recipient marrow, GvH clones were found, and some appeared first in ileum or blood.

Germline V gene sequence: CDR1 SGHTA, CDR2 FQGNSA. This CDR3 comprises 14 residues. Trimming removed 3 bases from V and 2 bases from J; junction bases left unmatched: 1. This receptor was identified in a human donor who received an intestinal transplant. The chain uses TRBV7-2 and TRBJ2-7; TRBD2 aligns across 10 bases. Sequenced here: unstimulated CD8+ T cells sorted from spleen or lymph node cells, sampled before intestinal transplant. In DNA form, the CDR3 reads TGTGCCAGCAGCTTTACTAGCGGGACCTACGAGCAGTACTTC. The encoded protein is CASSFTSGTYEQYF.